This T cell receptor beta chain was obtained from a study of blood T cell repertoires in COVID-19. The overall study: Spain, Italy and the United States supplied samples that represented acute and convalescent COVID-19.

The germline CDR1 and CDR2 sequences are LGHNA and YSLEER. V shed 1 base, J shed 0 bases, and the junction held 4 bases outside the gene matches. The CDR3 is 17 amino acids. Assay: immunoSEQ multiplex PCR; the TCRdb copy retains only in-frame clones and omits some. The sample lists fewer than 40,000 clones, approximately 90% seen once, with about 35% in the top ten. The TCR originated in a man aged 65 to 79 with active COVID-19. The source material was peripheral blood. The genes are TRBV4-3 and TRBJ2-3; 10 nucleotides agree with TRBD2. CDR3 loop: CASSQVTTSGSTDTQYF. The CDR3 DNA is TGCGCCAGCAGCCAAGTTACGACTAGCGGGAGCACAGATACGCAGTATTTT.